One and the same sample provided the 27 T cell receptor beta chains below, sequenced in a study of blood T cell repertoires in COVID-19. Sequencing was performed with immunoSEQ multiplex PCR; in TCRdb, only in-frame clones are kept and a portion is missing. The sample has roughly 30,000 clones; more than 75% are singletons. Input material: peripheral blood. The source is a man aged 70 or older with acute or convalescent COVID-19.

This clone was seen more than once but under ten times. DNA for the CDR3: TGTGCCAGCAGTGTGGACAGGGCCAACGAGCAGTACTTC. It specifies CASSVDRANEQYF. V and J are TRBV12-3 or TRBV12-4 and TRBJ2-7, with TRBD1 matching 8 bases. V trimming: 5 bases; J trimming: 5 bases; junction bases outside the gene matches: 5. The CDR3 loop spans 13 amino acids.

The V gene is TRBV5-6, the J gene TRBJ1-4, with D possibly being TRBD1 (6 bases). The CDR3 length is 14 residues. Trimming cost V 4 bases and J 8 bases, with 15 bases left between them. Germline lookup yields CDR1 SGHDT and CDR2 YYEEEE. This CDR3 is CASSTYRAREKLFF. In DNA, the CDR3 is TGTGCCAGCAGCACCTACAGGGCGAGAGAAAAACTGTTTTTT. The full variable domain, with the rest looked up from reference TRBV5-6 and TRBJ1-4, is DAGVTQSPTHLIKTRGQQVTLRCSPKSGHDTVSWYQQALGQGPQFIFQYYEEEERQRGNFPDRFSGHQFPNYSSELNVNALLLGDSALYLCASSTYRAREKLFFGSGTQLSVL.

This chain joins TRBV12-5 and TRBJ2-3; D unclear. V was pared by 6 bases and J by 5 bases, with 9 bases between. The CDR3 runs 12 residues. CDR1 LGHNT and CDR2 FRNRAP come from the germline V gene. The CDR3, as DNA: TGTGCTAGTGGCCCCTCCCGAGATACGCAGTATTTT. This codes for CASGPSRDTQYF.

The sample holds a few counts of this clone. The J gene is TRBJ2-1, the V gene TRBV11-2; TRBD2 aligns across 10 bases. The V segment lost 6 bases and the J segment 6 bases; nucleotides outside the gene matches: 8. The V gene's germline CDR1 is SGHAT and CDR2 FQNNGV. The CDR3 has 15 residues. In nucleotides, the CDR3 is TGTGCCAGCAGTTCCCTAGCGGGGGACCTCAATGAGCAGTTCTTC. This translates into CASSSLAGDLNEQFF.

The chain employs TRBV15 and TRBJ1-5; TRBD1 might be the D (5 bases). With 3 bases removed from V and 2 bases from J, the gap between germline ends came to 8 bases. Germline CDR1 and CDR2: LNHNV and YYDKDF (reference sequence). This CDR3 is built from 14 residues. The CDR3 sequence is CATSSVRGNQPQHF. The CDR3 DNA reads TGTGCCACCAGCAGCGTCAGGGGCAATCAGCCCCAGCATTTT.

The chain carries TRBV9 and TRBJ2-7, with 7 bases aligning to TRBD1. Trimming removed 2 bases from V and 3 bases from J; junction bases left unmatched: 5. There are 14 residues in the CDR3. In germline, CDR1 is SGDLS, CDR2 YYNGEE. The CDR3, as DNA: TGTGCCAGCAGCGTCAGGGACAGTTTCTACGAGCAGTACTTC. It encodes CASSVRDSFYEQYF.

A single count supports this clone. The chain carries TRBV25-1 and TRBJ1-4; the D gene is possibly TRBD1 (5 bases). The CDR3 is made up of 14 amino acids. Trimming removed 2 bases from V and 8 bases from J, with 12 bases in between. The germline CDR1 and CDR2 sequences are MGHDK and SYGVNS. CDR3 in DNA: TGTGCCAGCAGTGAAGCACAGGCTGGGGAAAAACTGTTTTTT. Translated, it gives CASSEAQAGEKLFF.

The V gene is TRBV15, the J gene TRBJ1-2; 8 positions agree with TRBD1. This CDR3 is built from 18 residues. V dropped 4 bases and J dropped 1; count of bases not matched to a gene: 14. Germline CDR1 and CDR2: LNHNV and YYDKDF (reference sequence). The CDR3 nucleotides read TGTGCCACCAGCATCCTGCAGGGGGCCTTCCTTGGTAACTATGGCTACACCTTC. It yields the protein CATSILQGAFLGNYGYTF.

The CDR3 sequence: CASSPTGIFYNEQFF. The CDR3 DNA sequence: TGTGCCAGCAGCCCAACAGGGATTTTCTACAATGAGCAGTTCTTC. The chain joins TRBV5-4 to TRBJ2-1; D is possibly TRBD1 (6 bases). Germline V gene data show CDR1 as SGHNT and CDR2 as YYREEE (reference sequence). V dropped 4 bases and J dropped 3 bases, with 14 bases sitting between them. This CDR3 is 15 amino acids long.

V is TRBV7-9 and J is TRBJ2-5, with TRBD2 matching 12 bases. This CDR3 is built from 17 residues. Germline V lookup: CDR1 SEHNR, CDR2 FQNEAQ (reference sequence). The trim removed 4 bases at V and 5 bases at J, leaving 11 bases unmatched. The CDR3 loop reads CASSSTSGGALGETQYF. CDR3 bases: TGTGCCAGCAGCTCGACTAGCGGGGGAGCTTTAGGGGAGACCCAGTACTTC.

The genes are TRBV18 and TRBJ2-7; D perhaps matches TRBD2 (5 bases). The V gene's germline CDR1 is KGHSH and CDR2 LQKENI. Deletions cut 0 bases from V and 5 bases from J, with 11 bases between. This CDR3 is built from 14 residues. The CDR3 coding sequence is TGTGCCAGCTCACCACCCGGGATTCAGGACGAGCAGTACTTC. Translating it yields CASSPPGIQDEQYF.

The chain recombines TRBV2 with TRBJ2-1, with TRBD2 identical over 10 bases. The ends lost 4 bases at V and 9 bases at J; junction bases unmatched: 9. Germline V lookup: CDR1 SNHLY, CDR2 FYNNEI. The CDR3 has 15 residues. The CDR3, as DNA: TGTGCCAGCAGTGGGTCCAGCGGGAGGGCCACTGAGCAGTTCTTC. Translating gives CASSGSSGRATEQFF.

The chain links TRBV7-2 to TRBJ1-3, with D tentatively TRBD1 (5 bases). Germline V gives CDR1 SGHTA, CDR2 FQGNSA. This CDR3 spans 12 amino acids. V lost 5 bases to trimming and J lost 7 bases, with 9 bases between them. CDR3 amino acids: CASSRDSNTIYF. The CDR3 nucleotides are TGTGCCAGCAGCCGAGACAGTAACACCATATATTTT.

The V gene is TRBV28, the J gene TRBJ2-3; 8 bases fit TRBD2. After removal of 6 bases from V and 1 base from J, the junction contained 9 bases not matched to a gene. CDR3 length: 16 residues. The germline V gene encodes CDR1 MDHEN and CDR2 SYDVKM. The CDR3 sequence: CASSVTSGGRTDTQYF. CDR3 coding DNA: TGTGCCAGCAGCGTCACTAGCGGAGGGCGCACAGATACGCAGTATTTT.

The chain is built from TRBV14 and TRBJ1-1; D is perhaps TRBD1 (6 bases). The V end lost 4 bases, the J end lost 3 bases, and 9 bases lay between the germline ends. CDR3 length equals 13 residues. CDR1 SGHDN and CDR2 FVKESK come from the germline V gene. CDR3 nucleotides: TGTGCCAGCAGCCGACAGGTTCACACTGAAGCTTTCTTT. Translating gives CASSRQVHTEAFF.

CDR3 sequence: CASSSGTLNTGELFF. CDR3 coding DNA: TGCGCCAGCAGCTCGGGGACTCTTAACACCGGGGAGCTGTTTTTT. The chain couples TRBV5-1 to TRBJ2-2; possible D gene TRBD2, 6 bases. Between the trimmed V and J ends, which lost 3 bases and 2 bases, there was a span of 11 bases. The CDR3 covers 15 residues. CDR1 and CDR2 from the germline V gene are SGHRS and YFSETQ.

V is TRBV7-2 and J is TRBJ2-7; 8 bases map to TRBD2. V dropped 0 bases and J dropped 4; count of bases not matched to a gene: 20. The CDR3 extends over 20 amino acids. From germline, CDR1 is SGHTA and CDR2 FQGNSA. In DNA, the CDR3 is TGTGCCAGCAGCTTAGCGCTAGGCCCTTTGAGGCGGGAGGCTAGGTACGAGCAGTACTTC. It yields the protein CASSLALGPLRREARYEQYF.

This clone has a handful of counts. The chain recombines TRBV28 with TRBJ1-1; D is unresolved. The V gene's germline CDR1 is MDHEN and CDR2 SYDVKM. The CDR3 covers 12 residues. V was trimmed by 3 bases and J by 11 bases, leaving 13 bases between them. As DNA, the CDR3 is TGTGCCAGCAGTTTTACGAGGCGATGGGCTTTCTTT. This codes for CASSFTRRWAFF.

The CDR3 is CASSLVIQDNGYTF. CDR3 nucleotides: TGTGCCAGCAGCTTGGTAATACAGGACAATGGCTACACCTTC. The chain is built from TRBV5-8 and TRBJ1-2; a weak D match, TRBD1 (5 bases). Trimming pared 0 bases from V and 6 bases from J, leaving 12 bases between. This CDR3 is built from 14 residues. Per the germline V gene, CDR1 is SGHTS and CDR2 is YDEGEE.

The gene calls are TRBV20-1 and TRBJ2-2; tentatively, D is TRBD1 (6 bases). The germline V gene has CDR1 DFQATT and CDR2 SNEGSKA (reference sequence). The CDR3 has 17 residues. V was cut by 3 bases and J by 3 bases, with 20 bases left in between. CDR3 coding DNA: TGCAGTGCTAGTTGGACAGCCCTGGGAGTCGACACCGGGGAGCTGTTTTTT. It encodes CSASWTALGVDTGELFF.

This clone has more than one count but fewer than ten. The V and J genes are TRBV7-8 and TRBJ1-1, with D possibly TRBD1 on 6 matching bases. The CDR3 has 15 amino acids. Germline V gene data show CDR1 as SGHVS and CDR2 as FQNEAQ. The germline V and J ends were trimmed by 6 bases and 3 bases, with 17 bases remaining between them. The CDR3 DNA follows: TGTGCCAGCAGAGTAGCAGGGGCCCTATACACTGAAGCTTTCTTT. Protein product: CASRVAGALYTEAFF.

The rearrangement links TRBV6-2 or TRBV6-3 to TRBJ1-1; 7 bases match TRBD1. Germline-derived CDR1 and CDR2 are MNHEY and SVGEGT. CDR3 length equals 13 residues. After removal of 6 bases from V and 1 base from J, the junction contained 2 bases not matched to a gene. The CDR3 sequence is CASSGTANTEAFF. DNA of the CDR3: TGTGCCAGCAGCGGGACAGCGAACACTGAAGCTTTCTTT.

J is TRBJ1-4 and V is TRBV3-1 (or the pseudogene TRBV3-2), with D perhaps TRBD1 (5 bases). The ends were cut back, 7 bases at V and 7 bases at J, with 16 bases in the middle. Germline V gene sequence: CDR1 LGHDT, CDR2 YNNKEL (reference sequence). The CDR3 is 14 residues long. The chain's CDR3 is CASTPQGYGEKLFF. CDR3 sequence (DNA): TGTGCCAGCACCCCCCAGGGCTATGGTGAAAAACTGTTTTTT.

The chain combines TRBV9 with TRBJ1-4; 9 bases match TRBD1. Germline CDR1 and CDR2: SGDLS and YYNGEE. J gave up 0 bases and V 2 bases, and 8 bases lay outside the gene matches. CDR3 size: 18 residues. The CDR3, as DNA: TGTGCCAGCAGCGTGGGCCGGGACAGGGTAACAACTAATGAAAAACTGTTTTTT. This gives the protein CASSVGRDRVTTNEKLFF. The whole variable domain, remainder taken from reference TRBV9 and TRBJ1-4, is DSGVTQTPKHLITATGQRVTLRCSPRSGDLSVYWYQQSLDQGLQFLIQYYNGEERAKGNILERFSAQQFPDLHSELNLSSLELGDSALYFCASSVGRDRVTTNEKLFFGSGTQLSVL.

The chain employs TRBV3-1 (or the pseudogene TRBV3-2) and TRBJ2-5; no clear D gene. Trimming took 1 base from V and 4 from J, leaving 10 bases between them. The CDR3 is made up of 14 amino acids. CDR1 and CDR2 (germline): LGHDT, YNNKEL (reference sequence). CDR3 in amino acids: CASSQASTLETQYF. The CDR3 bases are TGTGCCAGCAGCCAAGCTTCTACTTTAGAGACCCAGTACTTC.

The J gene is TRBJ2-7, the V gene TRBV9; 10 bases are a match to TRBD2. The ends lost 2 bases at V and 0 bases at J; junction bases unmatched: 5. CDR1 SGDLS and CDR2 YYNGEE come from the germline V gene. The CDR3 length is 16 residues. CDR3 region: CASSVGAGGGSYEQYF. For the CDR3, the DNA is TGTGCCAGCAGCGTTGGAGCGGGAGGGGGCTCCTACGAGCAGTACTTC.

This chain joins TRBV3-1 (or the pseudogene TRBV3-2) and TRBJ1-2; 8 nucleotides agree with TRBD1. The CDR3 consists of 13 residues. J was trimmed by 8 bases and V by 1 base; bases with no gene match: 3. Germline V gene data show CDR1 as LGHDT and CDR2 as YNNKEL (reference sequence). CDR3 in amino acids: CASSQGTGRGYTF. CDR3 DNA: TGTGCCAGCAGCCAAGGGACAGGGCGCGGCTACACCTTC.